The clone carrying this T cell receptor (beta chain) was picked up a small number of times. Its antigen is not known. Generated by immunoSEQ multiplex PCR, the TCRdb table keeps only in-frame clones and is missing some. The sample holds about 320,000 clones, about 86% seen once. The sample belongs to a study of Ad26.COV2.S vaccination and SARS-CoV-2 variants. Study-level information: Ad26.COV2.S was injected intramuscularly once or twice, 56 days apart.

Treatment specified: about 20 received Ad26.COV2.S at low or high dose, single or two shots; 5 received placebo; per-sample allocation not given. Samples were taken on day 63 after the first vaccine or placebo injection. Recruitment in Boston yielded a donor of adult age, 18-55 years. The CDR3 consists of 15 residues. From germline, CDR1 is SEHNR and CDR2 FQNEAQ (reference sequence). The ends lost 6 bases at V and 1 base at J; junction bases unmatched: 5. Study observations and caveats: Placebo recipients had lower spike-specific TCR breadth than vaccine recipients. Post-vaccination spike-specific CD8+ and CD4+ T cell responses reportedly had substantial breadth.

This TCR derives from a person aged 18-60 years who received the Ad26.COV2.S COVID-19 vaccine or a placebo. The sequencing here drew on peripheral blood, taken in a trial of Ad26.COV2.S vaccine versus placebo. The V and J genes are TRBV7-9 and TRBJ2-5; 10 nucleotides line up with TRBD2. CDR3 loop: CASRKRGGSQETQYF. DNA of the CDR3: TGTGCCAGCAGAAAGCGGGGGGGCTCCCAAGAGACCCAGTACTTC.